This note documents a single TCR beta chain sequence. The antigen it binds to is not known. Base qualities are not at hand, and no much larger clone is one base apart. This sample is part of a study of cytomegalovirus exposure and HLA in healthy donors (dated by TCRdb to 2016 to 2017). A note on the overall study: An earlier analysis of several hundred of the donors reported roughly 270 Gb of sequence data and 120 million or so unique TCR beta sequences from 190 million or so T cells. The study was designed to test whether signatures of past pathogen exposure could be identified by cataloging public T cell receptors. Class I and class II HLA loci were covered by the typing at four-digit resolution. In the later analysis, no new phenotypic data were used to find candidate immune exposures; instead, reliance was placed on TCR beta sequences and their occurrence across donors. In a later analysis, previously published TCR beta repertoires from more than 500 donors were re-analyzed and high-resolution HLA genotyping was added so that TCR occurrence patterns could be studied. To decide whether each TCR beta V gene segment behaved as functional or pseudogenic, an earlier analysis of some 580 of the donors relied on high-throughput TCR beta sequencing. Among 300 to 500 genotyped donors of the cohort, an average of approximately 200,000 unique TCR beta nucleotide sequences was sequenced per donor, of which about 19% were non-productive. Every discovery cohort repertoire had been produced on one sequencing platform. The number of donors typed differed by locus, with about 629-640 for A, B, C, DRB1 and DQB1, 522 for DQA1, under 610 for DPA1, and around 460 for DPB1. An early release covering over 500 HLA-typed donors comprised approximately 300 gigabases of sequencing data and around 80 million unique TCR sequences. High-throughput TCR immunosequencing, statistical association of individual TCRs with disease status, and machine learning were combined to predict cytomegalovirus infection status. In a later genetic analysis, genome-wide SNP genotypes for about 55% of the roughly 700 donors were used, and that subset was treated as a discovery cohort. About five DR-DQ haplotypes were treated as single units for association and clustering because of strong linkage in the cohort. A separate validation cohort of roughly 120 different subjects was used in addition to the roughly 700-subject first cohort. Donor age, sex, ethnicity and CMV serostatus were compiled alongside the repertoire data. Among the roughly 410 genotyped donors, roughly 80% belonged to the genetic ancestry cluster associated with self-reported Caucasian donors. The T cell repertoires of around 730 subjects were profiled by immunosequencing and related to cytomegalovirus serostatus.

The cohort consisted of 600 to 700 healthy bone marrow donors. At the time of sampling, all cohort members were nominally healthy, though unrecorded immune exposures were likely present. The donor tested CMV seronegative and was one of the 352 seronegative cohort members. A peripheral blood sample was collected from each donor, and TCR beta sequencing was performed on peripheral blood mononuclear cells. The Qiagen DNeasy Blood Extraction Kit was used to extract genomic DNA from the blood cell samples. Overall study results and their limits: A later analysis found that TCR association rates varied across HLA loci, with DRB1 alleles showing the most associated TCRs and HLA-C alleles the fewest. A later genetic analysis associated a missense DCLRE1C variant with V-gene and J-gene trimming of TCR beta chains, and an independent cohort replicated the association. This cohort had only TCR beta chains sequenced, and the lack of alpha or paired-chain data limited which features could be detected. A few of the identified cytomegalovirus-associated TCR beta chains were confirmed in vitro to be specific for cytomegalovirus antigens. Compared with equally common non-associated chains, HLA-associated TCR beta chains in a later analysis were more clonally expanded and had lower generation probabilities. A cluster of highly shared sequence variants was judged likely to be a technical artifact of the sequencing pipeline. A further reported finding was that TCR beta sequences accurately predicted the HLA-A and HLA-B alleles for most subjects in the first cohort. In an earlier analysis of some 550 of the donors, most TCR beta V segments were observed in productive rearrangements about 90% or about 30% of the time, broadly matching IMGT annotations. According to the authors, the approach could potentially be generalized to other disease states and immunological phenotypes. Linkage disequilibrium might explain the correlated functional status among segregating V segments, but an unknown experimental factor could not be ruled out. Because counts were too low, about 15 rarely observed V segments, including chromosome 9 orphons, were left out of the earlier analysis of 500 to 650 of the donors. Compared with the approximately 600-donor mean, donors in an Asian-associated ancestry cluster had fewer N-insertions in productive TCRs, according to a later genetic analysis. For the cohort, immune exposure information was limited to CMV serostatus. Strong co-occurrence of HLA alleles, especially DR and DQ, made assigning TCR associations to individual alleles difficult. While some public TCRs were present in many individuals, most TCR sequences turned up only very rarely across donors. Most CMV-associated TCR beta chains appeared to be HLA-restricted in a later analysis, and the HLA associations seemed to be driven largely by CMV exposure. In a later analysis, more than 15,000 TCR beta sequences were associated with specific HLA alleles at a false discovery rate of 0.05. Because HLA typing was missing for some donors at each locus, association tests included only the typed subset. The classifier was reported to diagnose cytomegalovirus status with high specificity and sensitivity in both the original and validation cohorts. Sequencing depth was assumed to be roughly uniform across donors in the presence/absence analyses, though that assumption may not hold. In the study, around 150 TCR beta chains were listed as associated with cytomegalovirus. In a later analysis, several top co-occurrence clusters were reported to appear linked to parvovirus B19, influenza, CMV and Epstein-Barr virus.

The library was built by means of the immunoSEQ multiplex PCR assay. A mixture of 60 forward primers for TCR Vbeta segments and 13 reverse primers for TCR Jbeta segments was used in the multiplex PCR. The CDR3 region of rearranged TCR beta genes was amplified from genomic DNA with a multiplex PCR assay. The Illumina HiSeq System was used to sequence the amplified TCR beta libraries as 87-base-pair reads. The study's own analysis went as follows. In a later analysis, about 80 million unique TCR beta chains were counted across the approximately 670 repertoires, and around 11 million of these chains were shared by at least two donors. Raw reads were error-corrected and collapsed into unique sequences with a nearest-neighbor algorithm that merged closely related sequences to remove PCR and sequencing errors. To assign V, D and J gene segments, CDR3 sequences were aligned to IMGT reference sequences. For a sequence to be retained, a match of at least six nucleotides was required to both a V gene segment and a J gene segment. A rearrangement was called productive if the CDR3 had no stop codons and remained in frame with V and J, and every other rearrangement was called non-productive. Following IMGT convention, CDR3 was defined as the stretch from the second conserved V-encoded cysteine up to the conserved J-encoded phenylalanine. The earlier analysis of about 560 of the donors excluded any sequence lacking an unambiguous match to a single V gene segment. In an earlier analysis of several hundred of the donors, a V segment was called functional when productive rearrangements were above 56.7%, and segregating when the standard deviation between donors exceeded 5%. A statistical classification framework was built to diagnose cytomegalovirus status from the catalog of TCR beta chain sequences. A later analysis assigned V and J genes by comparing TCR nucleotide sequences with IMGT/GENE-DB human TR gene sequences. The TCRdist pipeline was used in a later analysis to assign CDR3 sequences and most-parsimonious VDJ recombination scenarios. In a later analysis, each TCR beta chain was defined by its CDR3 amino acid sequence together with its V-gene family, and reads without a unique V-gene family were excluded. In a later analysis, 450 to 600 highly shared, low-generation-probability nucleotide sequences were removed to address suspected cross-contamination and a sequencing artifact. In a later analysis, a clonal expansion index was calculated for each public chain from normalized within-repertoire ranks of inferred template counts. Generation probabilities in a later analysis came from a VDJ recombination model fitted to out-of-frame rearrangements, and those results were checked against IGoR. A later analysis scored TCR-TCR, TCR-HLA and TCR-CMV co-occurrence with hypergeometric tests, applying a repertoire-size bias correction to TCR pairs. In a later analysis, false discovery rates were estimated by permuting HLA or CMV assignments 20 times. In a later analysis, co-occurring TCRs were grouped using DBSCAN, with TCRdist sequence similarity added in when clustering inside HLA-allele-positive subsets. Repertoires with fewer than 30,000 or more than 120,000 public chains were left out of co-occurrence clustering, as were several repertoires with anomalous nucleotide sharing. As stored in TCRdb, this immuneACCESS dataset retains in-frame rearrangements with V and J assigned. A fraction of the clones does not appear; measured against another copy, unresolved V genes explain less than half of the discrepancy, and the remainder lacks a known reason. That table furnishes V, J and clone size, whereas the DNA furnished D and trimming. The sample table records some 170,000 clones; more than 80% of these occur just once. The ten top clones hold under 2% of the sample.

The sample was PBMCs. This TCR was sampled from a woman younger than 30 in good health and CMV-seronegative.

The DNA sequence is TGCGCCAGCAGTGAGCCAATGACAGGGTGGTACACTGAAGCTTTCTTT. This gives the protein CASSEPMTGWYTEAFF. The chain is encoded by TRBV10-1 joined to TRBJ1-1, with 7 bases in between that match TRBD1. Compared with germline, V lacks 2 bases and J lacks 3 bases; bases without a gene match: 9. CDR1 and CDR2 are drawn from the germline V gene (reference sequence): WNHNN, SYGVQD. The CDR3 runs 16 amino acids, cysteine and phenylalanine included. This entry keeps only the CDR3 DNA: 48 bases, framed from base 1.